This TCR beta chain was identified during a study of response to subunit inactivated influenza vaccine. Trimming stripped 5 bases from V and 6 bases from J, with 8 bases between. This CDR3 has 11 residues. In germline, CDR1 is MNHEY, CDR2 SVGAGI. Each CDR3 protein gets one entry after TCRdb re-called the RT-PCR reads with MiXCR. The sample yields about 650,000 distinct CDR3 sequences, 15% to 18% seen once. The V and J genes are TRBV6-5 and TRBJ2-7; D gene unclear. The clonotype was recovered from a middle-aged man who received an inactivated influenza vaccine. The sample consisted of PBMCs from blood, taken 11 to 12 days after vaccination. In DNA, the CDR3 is TGTGCCAGCAGTCACGGGTCCGAGCAGTACTTC. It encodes CASSHGSEQYF.